This T cell receptor (beta chain) was retrieved from a study of T-cell memory formation after mild COVID-19. Looked up from germline, CDR1 is MRHNA and CDR2 is SNTAGT. Trimming at V came to 5 bases and at J to 5 bases, leaving 4 bases not matched to a gene. There are 15 residues in the CDR3. The sample holds a few counts of this clonotype. TCRdb re-derived calls from the 5' RACE reads in MiXCR, one entry per CDR3 protein. Of under 450,000 distinct CDR3 sequences in the sample, about 20% were seen once. The TCR was taken from a man younger than 35 who had mild COVID-19 (a few samples of this study predate the infection). Cell type and time point are not known. This chain uses TRBV6-4 with TRBJ2-1; 12 bases align to TRBD2. The sequenced material came from PBMCs or a T cell subset sorted from them (not recorded which). CDR3 residues: CASSPTSGGDNEQFF. The DNA for the CDR3 is TGTGCCAGCAGTCCGACTAGCGGGGGAGACAATGAGCAGTTCTTC.